What follows are 10 T cell receptor beta chains derived from one specimen sequenced in a study of T cell responses to AZD1222 COVID-19 vaccine. Produced via immunoSEQ multiplex PCR; TCRdb's table is partial and in-frame only. Seen here are roughly 120,000 clones, around 94% observed once, and the top ten hold 2.5% to 3.5%. Sequences were derived from peripheral blood, sampled on day 0 of AZD1222 vaccination. The origin of the receptors is an adult in good health.

The chain employs TRBV19 and TRBJ1-5; weak D call: TRBD1 (6 bases). Germline V gene lookup returns CDR1 LNHDA and CDR2 SQIVND (reference sequence). The V gene lost 6 bases and the J gene lost 3 bases, with 12 bases spanning the gap. The CDR3 has 14 amino acids. CDR3 sequence: CASRPLGANQPQHF. The CDR3 coding sequence is TGTGCCAGTAGGCCCCTGGGGGCCAATCAGCCCCAGCATTTT.

The gene calls are TRBV9 and TRBJ2-7; no clear D. The CDR3 contains 14 residues. Germline V gene sequence: CDR1 SGDLS, CDR2 YYNGEE. The V and J ends lost 3 bases and 2 bases respectively, with 12 bases between them. CDR3 DNA sequence: TGTGCCAGCAGCGAGGCCCCCGGACCCTACGAGCAGTACTTC. Encoded protein: CASSEAPGPYEQYF.

V is TRBV3-1 (or the pseudogene TRBV3-2) and J is TRBJ2-7; D gene ambiguous. The CDR3 runs to 20 residues. With 1 base removed from V and 0 bases from J, the gap between germline ends came to 25 bases. The germline V gene has CDR1 LGHDT and CDR2 YNNKEL (reference sequence). The CDR3 bases are TGTGCCAGCAGCCAAGCCCCGTTCCTTCATATCGACGGCGTCTCCTACGAGCAGTACTTC. The encoded protein is CASSQAPFLHIDGVSYEQYF.

This clone was counted once. A much larger clone sits a single nucleotide away, making a read error possible. The J gene is TRBJ2-2, the V gene TRBV25-1; the D is unclear. CDR1 and CDR2 from the germline V gene are MGHDK and SYGVNS. V lost 4 bases and J 1 base, leaving 4 bases between the germline ends. The CDR3 contains 13 residues. The CDR3 nucleotides read TGTGCCAGCAGTGGCGGGAACACCGGGGAGCTGTTTTTT. Protein product: CASSGGNTGELFF.

This chain links TRBV5-1 with TRBJ2-7; the D gene is possibly TRBD2 (6 bases). V was trimmed by 3 bases and J by 7 bases, leaving 17 bases between them. This CDR3 comprises 14 residues. Germline lookup yields CDR1 SGHRS and CDR2 YFSETQ. CDR3 protein: CASSSNSGLKEQYF. Here the CDR3 DNA reads TGCGCCAGCAGCTCGAACAGCGGGTTGAAGGAGCAGTACTTC. Looking up the rest from reference TRBV5-1 and TRBJ2-7 gives the full variable domain: KAGVTQTPRYLIKTRGQQVTLSCSPISGHRSVSWYQQTPGQGLQFLFEYFSETQRNKGNFPGRFSGRQFSNSRSEMNVSTLELGDSALYLCASSSNSGLKEQYFGPGTRLTVT.

This rearrangement joins TRBV29-1 to TRBJ2-7, with TRBD1 matching over 9 bases. The germline CDR1 and CDR2 sequences are SQVTM and ANQGSEA. V lost 4 bases to trimming and J lost 2 bases; unmatched junction nucleotides: 3. The CDR3 has 13 amino acids. The CDR3 DNA reads as TGCAGCGTTGCCAGACAGGGGGCCTACGAGCAGTACTTC. This sequence encodes CSVARQGAYEQYF.

The chain recombines TRBV3-1 (or the pseudogene TRBV3-2) with TRBJ2-2; D is unresolved. The CDR3 has 14 amino acids. Germline CDR1 LGHDT, CDR2 YNNKEL (reference sequence). V dropped 2 bases and J dropped 4 bases, with 8 bases sitting between them. CDR3 residues: CASSQFSTTGELFF. CDR3 in DNA: TGTGCCAGCAGCCAATTCTCTACCACCGGGGAGCTGTTTTTT.

The rearrangement joins TRBV6-4 to TRBJ1-1, with D perhaps matching TRBD1 (5 bases). Looked up from germline, CDR1 is MRHNA and CDR2 is SNTAGT. V lost 5 bases and J lost 7, with 8 bases in between. The CDR3 is 11 residues long. CDR3 in amino acids: CASSWGGEAFF. CDR3 nucleotide sequence: TGTGCCAGCAGTTGGGGGGGTGAAGCTTTCTTT.

This chain joins TRBV3-1 (or the pseudogene TRBV3-2) and TRBJ1-2; 7 bases align to TRBD1. The V and J ends lost 2 bases and 4 bases, in that order; junction bases with no gene match: 10. Germline V gives CDR1 LGHDT, CDR2 YNNKEL (reference sequence). This CDR3 region has 16 residues. The chain's CDR3 is CASSQRGGAGGYGYTF. CDR3 in DNA: TGTGCCAGCAGCCAAAGGGGAGGGGCAGGGGGCTATGGCTACACCTTC.

The chain carries TRBV6-1 and TRBJ1-2; unclear D gene. V dropped 4 bases and J dropped 0 bases, with 18 bases sitting between them. This CDR3 has 17 amino acids. The germline V gene encodes CDR1 MNHNS and CDR2 SASEGT. CDR3 in DNA: TGTGCCAGCAGTGGGACTTATTCCTACTCAGCTAACTATGGCTACACCTTC. Translating gives CASSGTYSYSANYGYTF.